This TCR beta chain was recovered during a study of siplizumab effects on memory and regulatory T cells (dated by TCRdb to between 2018 and 2021). In terms of the full investigation: The study examined how the anti-CD2 antibody siplizumab affects alloreactive T-cell subsets in allogeneic mixed lymphocyte reactions built from human PBMCs. Overall results and qualifications from the work: Of the alloreactive CD4+ clones that could be mapped, the Treg-derived share averaged around 64% with siplizumab compared with about 27% in control reactions. Unstimulated naive T cells appeared to be more diverse than memory T cells, and naive cells seemed to make a substantial contribution to the alloresponse. The cumulative frequency of alloreactive sequences traceable to unstimulated CD4+ memory T cells was significantly reduced by siplizumab. About 75-96% of proliferating CD4+ or CD8+ clones could not be given a naive or memory phenotype. Because sequences at frequencies below about 10^-5 were poorly captured, only a minor fraction of alloreactive clones could be mapped back to unstimulated subsets. Whether proliferating Tregs from siplizumab cultures were suppressive was not functionally confirmed.

The receptor library was made with the immunoSEQ multiplex PCR assay. About 10^5 TCR templates per sample were assayed on the deep sequencing platform. Genomic DNA extracted from sorted T cells was used for TCRbeta CDR3 sequencing. In the paper's pipeline: The R programming language was used for clonal analysis of the TCRbeta CDR3 data. Alloreactive CD4+ and CD8+ clones were identified by comparing unstimulated samples to CFSE-low samples taken after the reaction. Regulatory or non-regulatory origin was assigned to alloreactive CD4+ clones by matching of sequences to sorted unstimulated Treg and non-Treg repertoires. In TCRdb, the immuneACCESS table is reduced to in-frame sequences with V and J assigned. These tables do not hold every clone; where another copy was compared, an unresolved V gene accounts for under half, and the others remain unexplained. V and J calls and clone size are copied from that table; D and trimming were computed from the DNA. Across this sample there are tens of thousands of clones, with 85% to 95% seen only once. The ten largest clones take up less than 20% of the sample.

Concerning this clone: What antigen it recognizes has not been identified. There are no base qualities to consult, and no much larger clone falls within one base.

Sorted unstimulated T cells and proliferating T cells recovered from mixed lymphocyte reactions underwent TCRbeta CDR3 sequencing. Fresh whole blood from 9 to 11 HLA-typed healthy donors was used as the source from which PBMCs were isolated. Including the terminal cysteine and phenylalanine, the CDR3 comprises 13 residues. The retained sequence is limited to the CDR3, 39 bases, with the frame set at the first base. CDR1 SGDLS and CDR2 YYNGEE were looked up in the germline V gene. The trim is 6 bases for V and 7 bases for J, with a gap of 17 bases between the germline ends. The chain links TRBV9 with TRBJ2-7; the D gene is possibly TRBD1 or TRBD2, with 5 bases matching each. Sequenced input: CD8+ T cells sorted from blood. The origin of this receptor is a human donor in good health. The CDR3 reads CASTYGTTGEQYF. The DNA sequence follows: TGTGCCAGCACATACGGGACGACGGGGGAGCAGTACTTC. Extended through the reference TRBV9 and TRBJ2-7 proteins, this CDR3 yields the full variable domain: DSGVTQTPKHLITATGQRVTLRCSPRSGDLSVYWYQQSLDQGLQFLIQYYNGEERAKGNILERFSAQQFPDLHSELNLSSLELGDSALYFCASTYGTTGEQYFGPGTRLTVT.